This T cell receptor beta chain was captured in a study of blood T cell repertoires in COVID-19. Study in general: T cells, B-cell-depleted T cells, or PBMCs supplied cDNA or gDNA.

Study processing details: Amplification of reference gene primers was used by the study to estimate nucleated cell counts. Profiling relied on immunoSEQ multiplex PCR, and the TCRdb table lists in-frame clones only, not all of them. That table gives V, J and clone size, and the DNA gave D and trimming. The sample lists fewer than 300,000 clones, 70% to 90% occurring once. Germline lookup yields CDR1 LGHDT and CDR2 YNNKEL (reference sequence). The CDR3 covers 15 residues. V was clipped by 4 bases and J by 5 bases; unmatched bases: 8. This clone was detected once. Sequencing was performed on peripheral blood. The V gene is TRBV3-1 (or the pseudogene TRBV3-2), the J gene TRBJ1-2; 9 nucleotides align to TRBD1. This clonotype was sampled from a man younger than 35 with active or convalescent COVID-19. In DNA form, the CDR3 reads TGTGCCAGCAGCCCCCGACAGGGGGTAACTTATGGCTACACCTTC. As protein: CASSPRQGVTYGYTF.